The 8 T cell receptor beta chains presented below share a single source sample, sequenced in a study of blood T cell repertoires in COVID-19. TCRdb's copy holds only in-frame clones and misses some; the assay was immunoSEQ multiplex PCR. The data show about 230,000 clones, over 75% seen once. Sequenced sample: PBMCs or T cells enriched from blood (not recorded which). Receptors were obtained from a young woman who had been exposed to COVID-19.

The gene calls are TRBV5-4 and TRBJ2-5; weak D call: TRBD2 (7 bases). Germline CDR1 reads SGHNT; CDR2 reads YYREEE (reference sequence). V lost 1 base and J lost 5, with 18 bases in between. The CDR3 consists of 16 residues. CDR3 sequence: CASSLIGGVNTETQYF. CDR3 nucleotide sequence: TGTGCCAGCAGCTTGATAGGGGGGGTCAATACTGAGACCCAGTACTTC.

This sequence joins TRBV29-1 and TRBJ2-7; 7 bases are a match to TRBD1. Trimming cost V 5 bases and J 4 bases; bases outside gene matches: 8. The germline V gene has CDR1 SQVTM and CDR2 ANQGSEA. The CDR3 extends over 13 amino acids. CDR3 amino acids: CSVRTGADYEQYF. CDR3 nucleotide sequence: TGCAGCGTTAGGACAGGAGCCGATTACGAGCAGTACTTC.

The chain employs TRBV2 and TRBJ2-7; D possibly corresponds to TRBD2 (6 bases). The CDR3 covers 13 residues. The germline V and J ends were trimmed by 7 bases and 3 bases, with 13 bases remaining between them. Germline CDR1 SNHLY, CDR2 FYNNEI. This CDR3 is CASNHGSYYEQYF. In DNA, the CDR3 is TGTGCCAGCAACCACGGGAGTTACTACGAGCAGTACTTC.

This clone was recorded only once. This chain uses TRBV5-1 with TRBJ2-1, with 12 bases lining up with TRBD2. The CDR3 sequence is 16 residues long. CDR1 SGHRS and CDR2 YFSETQ come from the germline V gene. V dropped 3 bases and J dropped 2; count of bases not matched to a gene: 3. CDR3 amino acids: CASSYRTSGTYNEQFF. In nucleotides, the CDR3 is TGCGCCAGCAGCTACAGGACTAGCGGGACCTACAATGAGCAGTTCTTC.

This clone was detected once. The CDR3 protein is CASSFSDTEAFF. The CDR3 DNA reads TGTGCCAGCAGTTTTAGCGACACTGAAGCTTTCTTT. The V gene is TRBV28, the J gene TRBJ1-1; D is undetermined. There are 12 residues in the CDR3. The germline gives CDR1 MDHEN, CDR2 SYDVKM. Deletions cut 3 bases from V and 3 bases from J, with 5 bases between.

The chain couples TRBV7-6 to TRBJ2-7, with 8 bases lining up with TRBD2. The CDR3 loop spans 15 amino acids. The trim removed 6 bases at V and 1 base at J, leaving 8 bases unmatched. Germline V lookup: CDR1 SGHVS, CDR2 FNYEAQ. The CDR3 sequence is CASSTNSGDSYEQYF. For the CDR3, the DNA is TGTGCCAGCAGTACAAATAGCGGGGATTCCTACGAGCAGTACTTC.

V and J are TRBV2 and TRBJ2-3; TRBD2 aligns across 7 bases. The trim removed 5 bases at V and 3 bases at J, leaving 2 bases unmatched. Looked up from germline, CDR1 is SNHLY and CDR2 is FYNNEI. The CDR3 contains 13 residues. As DNA, the CDR3 is TGTGCCAGCAGTACGGGACTAACAGATACGCAGTATTTT. It yields the protein CASSTGLTDTQYF.

The DNA of the CDR3 is TGTGCCAGCAGTCCTCGGGGGGAGGGTTACAATGAGCAGTTCTTC. Residues: CASSPRGEGYNEQFF. This sequence joins TRBV2 and TRBJ2-1; 7 nucleotides align to TRBD2. The length of the CDR3 is 15 residues. CDR1 is SNHLY, CDR2 FYNNEI, per germline. V was pared by 5 bases and J by 4 bases, with 8 bases of the junction left unmatched.